This T cell receptor beta chain was identified during a study of beta chain features in type 1 diabetes (dated by TCRdb to 2017 to 2018). About the full investigation: Patients and healthy donors did not differ in mean age, gender distribution, total cell number or subset yield. A total of roughly 100 million sorted cells were examined across all samples, and a strong correlation was observed between cell number per subset and RNA yield. The study compared the TCRB repertoires of sorted circulating CD4+ T cell subsets in recently diagnosed type 1 diabetes patients with those in matched healthy donors. Regulatory and stem cell-like memory subsets were isolated from only 8 patients and about eight healthy donors, whereas naive and central memory subsets came from all 30 or so donors.

The entire isolated RNA was reverse transcribed using the High Capacity cDNA Reverse Transcription Kit, and thus expressed TCRB transcripts were sequenced. Naive, central memory and regulatory T cell samples underwent deep immunoSEQ sequencing, averaging approximately 3.3 million total reads per sample. After sorted cells were lysed in RLT buffer, RNA was extracted with DNase-treated RNeasy Micro or Mini kits, with the choice depending on cell number. To prevent cross-contamination, every cell subset was processed on its own, while patient and healthy donor samples were processed together. Using the immunoSEQ multiplex PCR, TCRB sequences were amplified from cDNA into 87-bp fragments spanning the CDR3 region. Sequencing of the amplicons was done on the Illumina HiSeq platform. The original pipeline was this. Synthetic template baselines were used to correct PCR bias computationally, reads within Hamming distance 2 were collapsed together, and singletons that could not be merged were discarded. By aligning reads against IMGT, V, D and J genes, CDR3 length, and insertions or deletions at six rearrangement sites were assigned. Clonotype counts were normalized to sorted cell number within each subset before computing true diversity and Gini coefficients with the tcR R package. Repertoire sharing was quantified using the overlap coefficient calculated on TCRB nucleotide sequences. Out-of-frame TCRB sequences from naive cells were analyzed as a proxy for the pre-selection repertoire. Held by TCRdb, this immuneACCESS table contains in-frame sequences only and omits some clones. Under half of the omission traces to an unresolved V gene where checked; the cause of the rest is unknown. V and J calls and clone size are copied from that table; D and trimming were computed from the DNA. The sample contains approximately 730,000 clones, roughly 12% of them found a single time. The ten largest clonotypes hold 0.022% of the sample.

A single peripheral blood draw of approximately 100 mL on average was collected from each donor into heparinised tubes. A BD FACSAria II and a panel including CD45RO, CCR7, CD25, CD127, CD95 and CD27 were used to sort naive, central memory, regulatory and stem cell-like memory CD4+ T cells. All sorted populations exceeded 95% purity. PBMCs were isolated right away by Lymphoprep density gradient centrifugation and were stained directly, without culture. To minimize batch effects, samples were stained and sorted in pairs, one healthy donor with one patient per experiment. Turning to this clone: The target of this receptor is not known. Per-base qualities were not stored, and no clone one base away is much larger.

CDR1 and CDR2 are drawn from the germline V gene (reference sequence): LNHDA, SQIVND. The CDR3 sequence holds 11 residues, the cysteine and phenylalanine included. The DNA shown is the 33-base CDR3, in frame from base 1. Between the V and J ends, shortened by 6 bases and 6 bases respectively, the junction contains 8 bases. Findings and caveats that apply to the study as a whole: Because the HLA sub-analyses included only small numbers of individuals, any influence of HLA type on TCRB rearrangement was left unresolved. Shorter templates might have been favored by PCR, but patient and control samples were amplified and corrected together, so both groups would have been affected equally by any skew. Because cDNA was sequenced instead of genomic DNA, highly expressing activated cells could be over-represented, though the groups showed no difference in activation or CD3 levels. Naive, central memory and regulatory TCRB repertoires appeared more similar among patients than among healthy donors. At VDJ recombination sites, patients with type 1 diabetes made fewer insertions and deleted more nucleotides, a pattern implying thymic rearrangement abnormalities. A moderate but significant shortening of TCRB CDR3 length was observed in type 1 diabetes patients in all four CD4+ subsets.

Recombination joined TRBV19 with TRBJ1-1; TRBD1 is perhaps the D gene, given 6 matching bases. This clonotype was obtained from a man aged 18 to 30 with type 1 diabetes. The specimen sequenced was naive CD4+ T cells from blood. This specimen's cell subset or site label, per the study, means: true naive CD4+ T cells. The CDR3 reads as follows: CASRRQAEAFF. The DNA reads TGTGCCAGTAGAAGACAGGCTGAAGCTTTCTTT.